The entry that follows covers one TCR beta chain sequence. With two-round multiplex PCR, TCR beta CDR3 sequences were amplified from genomic DNA. TRBV and TRBJ genes each had their own specific primers in first-round PCR. TCRdb used MiXCR to reprocess the multiplex PCR reads, holding one entry per CDR3 protein. The table lists over 10,000 distinct CDR3 sequences, about 50% of them singletons. The sample is drawn from a study of prognosis after radiotherapy for stage I lung cancer. From germline, CDR1 is SGHTA and CDR2 FQGNSA. The CDR3 spans 14 residues. With 6 bases removed from V and 6 bases from J, the gap between germline ends came to 16 bases.

This rearrangement joins TRBV7-2 to TRBJ2-3, with D perhaps matching TRBD1 or TRBD2 (5 bases each). Specimen: PBMCs, collected before or after stereotactic body radiation therapy (not recorded which). This clonotype was obtained from a donor aged 50 or older with non-small cell lung cancer. CDR3 region: CASRSGREGDTQYF. The CDR3 DNA follows: TGTGCCAGCAGATCAGGGCGAGAGGGTGATACGCAGTATTTT.